These 20 T cell receptor beta chains were sequenced from one sample in a study of T cell repertoires in cytomegalovirus infection. TCRdb independently ran MiXCR on the reads; one entry per CDR3 protein. The profile shows approximately 260,000 distinct CDR3 sequences, over 15% of them singletons. Sequencing was performed on CD8+ T cells from PBMCs. These receptors originate from a human donor in good health (CMV status not recorded). Some clones in this sample may be carry-over from other donors' samples.

The chain couples TRBV5-4 to TRBJ2-3; D is ambiguous. The CDR3 is made up of 15 amino acids. V lost 4 bases to trimming and J lost 3 bases, with 15 bases between them. Germline CDR1 reads SGHNT; CDR2 reads YYREEE (reference sequence). The CDR3 sequence is CASSPFWGTTDTQYF. The CDR3 nucleotides read TGTGCCAGCAGCCCGTTCTGGGGTACTACAGATACGCAGTATTTT.

This clonotype has a handful of counts. This chain joins TRBV6-1 and TRBJ1-1, with D possibly being TRBD1 (6 bases). Trimming stripped 2 bases from V and 0 bases from J, with 19 bases between. This CDR3 is built from 18 residues. CDR1 is MNHNS, CDR2 SASEGT, per germline. The CDR3 spells CASSEPTGTGIMNTEAFF. The CDR3 nucleotides are TGTGCCAGCAGTGAACCTACAGGGACCGGTATTATGAACACTGAAGCTTTCTTT.

This clonotype came up many times. The chain uses TRBV7-8 and TRBJ2-7, with 7 bases identical to TRBD1. After removal of 1 base from V and 1 base from J, the junction contained 7 bases not matched to a gene. The CDR3 runs 16 residues. CDR1 SGHVS and CDR2 FQNEAQ come from the germline V gene. The CDR3 region has the DNA TGTGCCAGCAGCTTAGTAGGGGGCATTGCGTCCTACGAGCAGTACTTC. Amino acid sequence: CASSLVGGIASYEQYF.

This clonotype was recorded at least ten times. The chain uses TRBV7-2 and TRBJ1-2; D not resolved. This CDR3 is built from 14 residues. V lost 7 bases and J lost 4, with 16 bases in between. CDR1 SGHTA and CDR2 FQGNSA come from the germline V gene. The CDR3 protein is CASTIPSKLYGYTF. In nucleotides, the CDR3 is TGTGCCAGCACCATCCCCTCCAAACTCTATGGCTACACCTTC.

This clonotype occurred many times. This chain links TRBV20-1 with TRBJ1-1; tentatively, D is TRBD1 (5 bases). Trimming removed 0 bases from V and 3 bases from J, with 11 bases in between. The CDR3 has 14 residues. Germline V gene sequence: CDR1 DFQATT, CDR2 SNEGSKA (reference sequence). CDR3 in amino acids: CSARDNWGDTEAFF. DNA for the CDR3: TGCAGTGCTAGAGATAATTGGGGGGACACTGAAGCTTTCTTT.

J is TRBJ2-7 and V is TRBV6-5; 11 bases agree with TRBD2. CDR1 and CDR2 from the germline V gene are MNHEY and SVGAGI. J gave up 0 bases and V 0 bases, and 1 base lay outside the gene matches. CDR3 length: 16 residues. The CDR3 here is CASSYSGLAASYEQYF. The CDR3 DNA reads TGTGCCAGCAGTTACTCGGGACTAGCGGCCTCCTACGAGCAGTACTTC.

This clonotype was counted a few times. The J gene is TRBJ2-7, the V gene TRBV29-1; perhaps TRBD1 as D (6 bases). Deletions cut 6 bases from V and 5 bases from J, with 14 bases between. Germline CDR1 SQVTM, CDR2 ANQGSEA. The CDR3 consists of 12 residues. CDR3 residues: CSVFLKGDEQYF. The CDR3 DNA reads TGCAGCGTCTTCTTAAAGGGGGACGAGCAGTACTTC.

This clonotype was counted only a few times. The genes are TRBV4-1 and TRBJ2-7; the match to TRBD2 covers 9 bases. The CDR3 loop spans 18 amino acids. The junction had 15 bases not matched to a gene; V was cut back by 4 bases and J by 2 bases. Germline V gene sequence: CDR1 MGHRA, CDR2 YSYEKL. The CDR3 reads CASSRRGSGGEDTYEQYF. In nucleotides, the CDR3 is TGCGCCAGCAGCCGCCGGGGTAGCGGGGGTGAAGATACCTACGAGCAGTACTTC.

This clonotype has a count of ten or more. The V and J genes are TRBV14 and TRBJ2-1, with D unclear. Germline assignment: CDR1 SGHDN and CDR2 FVKESK. V was pared by 2 bases and J by 2 bases, with 4 bases between. This CDR3 spans 13 amino acids. The CDR3 loop is CASSQFTYNEQFF. CDR3 bases: TGTGCCAGCAGCCAATTTACCTACAATGAGCAGTTCTTC.

The sample holds a few counts of this clonotype. V and J are TRBV6-2 or TRBV6-3 and TRBJ2-1; 7 bases align to TRBD1. The CDR3 sequence is 13 residues long. Trimming cost V 5 bases and J 8 bases; bases outside gene matches: 6. Per the germline V gene, CDR1 is MNHEY and CDR2 is SVGEGT. This chain's CDR3 is CASSPTGVHEQFF. As DNA, the CDR3 is TGTGCCAGCAGTCCAACAGGGGTACATGAGCAGTTCTTC.

The chain employs TRBV10-3 and TRBJ2-7; D might be TRBD1 (5 bases). Germline V lookup: CDR1 ENHRY, CDR2 SYGVKD. Trimming removed 5 bases from V and 4 bases from J, with 15 bases in between. The CDR3 totals 14 residues. The CDR3 here is CAISQGRLAYEQYF. The DNA for the CDR3 is TGTGCCATCAGTCAGGGCCGTCTCGCTTACGAGCAGTACTTC.

The chain carries TRBV20-1 and TRBJ2-4; possibly TRBD2 for D (5 bases). V gave up 6 bases and J gave up 5 bases, with 14 bases separating them. Germline V gene data show CDR1 as DFQATT and CDR2 as SNEGSKA (reference sequence). The CDR3 is made up of 13 amino acids. The CDR3 spells CSAPYGVENIQYF. The CDR3 nucleotides read TGCAGTGCCCCCTACGGGGTGGAAAACATTCAGTACTTC.

This clonotype was found many times. The gene calls are TRBV28 and TRBJ2-1; D remains ambiguous. V lost 5 bases to trimming and J lost 4 bases, with 15 bases between them. CDR1 MDHEN and CDR2 SYDVKM come from the germline V gene. The CDR3 has 15 amino acids. CDR3 amino acids: CASSGSFKLYNEQFF. In DNA, the CDR3 is TGTGCCAGCAGTGGGTCCTTTAAACTTTACAATGAGCAGTTCTTC.

This clonotype has just a few counts. The genes are TRBV5-6 and TRBJ2-7; 8 bases line up with TRBD1. V lost 1 base to trimming and J lost 2 bases; unmatched junction nucleotides: 8. This CDR3 comprises 16 residues. CDR1 is SGHDT, CDR2 YYEEEE, per germline. DNA of the CDR3: TGTGCCAGCAGCTTGTACGCCGGGACAGGAGCCTACGAGCAGTACTTC. Residues: CASSLYAGTGAYEQYF.

V is TRBV7-9 and J is TRBJ1-1; D ambiguous. This CDR3 comprises 11 residues. CDR1 is SEHNR, CDR2 FQNEAQ, per germline (reference sequence). Trimming took 5 bases from V and 8 from J, leaving 9 bases between them. The CDR3 nucleotides read TGTGCCAGCAGCATCACTGAAGAAGCTTTCTTT. Residues: CASSITEEAFF.

The chain joins TRBV29-1 to TRBJ2-2; D uncertain. V was cut by 3 bases and J by 4 bases, with 3 bases left in between. The CDR3 loop spans 11 amino acids. The germline V gene has CDR1 SQVTM and CDR2 ANQGSEA. The CDR3 sequence is CSVDFTGELFF. CDR3 bases: TGCAGCGTTGACTTCACCGGGGAGCTGTTTTTT.

This clonotype was observed a handful of times. V is TRBV27 and J is TRBJ2-7; D might be TRBD2 (6 bases). CDR1 is MNHEY, CDR2 SMNVEV, per germline (reference sequence). The CDR3 loop spans 15 amino acids. V lost 7 bases, J lost 1 base, and 17 bases lay in between. The CDR3 DNA follows: TGTGCCAGCACCACGATCGGGGGAGCATCCTACGAGCAGTACTTC. Protein: CASTTIGGASYEQYF.

The J gene is TRBJ2-7, the V gene TRBV6-1; no reliable D call. Deletions cut 5 bases from V and 0 bases from J, with 17 bases between. This CDR3 comprises 16 residues. Germline V CDR1 and CDR2: MNHNS, SASEGT. CDR3 region: CASSQRLAISSYEQYF. DNA of the CDR3: TGTGCCAGCAGTCAAAGGCTGGCCATAAGCTCCTACGAGCAGTACTTC.

This clonotype occurred many times. This chain links TRBV6-6 with TRBJ2-7, with a tentative D call TRBD2 (6 bases). The CDR3 consists of 14 residues. Germline V gene data show CDR1 as MNHNY and CDR2 as SVGAGI (reference sequence). V dropped 7 bases and J dropped 4 bases, with 17 bases sitting between them. The CDR3 bases are TGTGCCAGCATCATCGCGGGGTGGAGGTACGAGCAGTACTTC. Protein product: CASIIAGWRYEQYF.

V is TRBV19 and J is TRBJ1-5; 9 positions agree with TRBD1. The J segment lost 6 bases and the V segment lost 10 bases, leaving 13 bases of the junction unmatched. Germline-derived CDR1 and CDR2 are LNHDA and SQIVND (reference sequence). The CDR3 covers 15 residues. CDR3 nucleotides: TGTGCCACCGCGATAGACAGGGGGACAGGTCAGCCCCAGCATTTT. It specifies CATAIDRGTGQPQHF.